The clone carrying this T cell receptor (beta chain) was picked up many times. Its target is unknown. The data originate from a study of neurological immune-mediated disorders. Every sequencing run generated over 180 million TCR-beta sequences from 15-18 subjects. TCRdb re-called the 5' RACE reads with MiXCR, one entry per CDR3 protein. Seen here are about 70,000 distinct CDR3 sequences, 3% to 4% observed once, and the top ten hold more than 4%. Regarding the study as a whole: Association with the multiple sclerosis repertoire cluster was not found for any clinical or MRI feature. HTLV-1-associated myelopathy had the most TCR clonal expansion, whereas multiple sclerosis had the least (lower than in healthy controls). Phylogenetic grouping assigned the repertoires of 18 of 34 multiple sclerosis patients to a single related-CDR3 cluster, which may represent a signature.

V lost 2 bases and J 3 bases, leaving 11 bases between the germline ends. The CDR3 extends over 15 amino acids. The chain carries TRBV12-3 or TRBV12-4 and TRBJ1-5; D is undetermined. Sequencing was performed on PBMCs. The source of this sequence is a woman in her forties or fifties with multiple sclerosis. The DNA of the CDR3 is TGTGCCAGCAGTTTATTTGCAGAGGCCAATCAGCCCCAGCATTTT. This gives the protein CASSLFAEANQPQHF.